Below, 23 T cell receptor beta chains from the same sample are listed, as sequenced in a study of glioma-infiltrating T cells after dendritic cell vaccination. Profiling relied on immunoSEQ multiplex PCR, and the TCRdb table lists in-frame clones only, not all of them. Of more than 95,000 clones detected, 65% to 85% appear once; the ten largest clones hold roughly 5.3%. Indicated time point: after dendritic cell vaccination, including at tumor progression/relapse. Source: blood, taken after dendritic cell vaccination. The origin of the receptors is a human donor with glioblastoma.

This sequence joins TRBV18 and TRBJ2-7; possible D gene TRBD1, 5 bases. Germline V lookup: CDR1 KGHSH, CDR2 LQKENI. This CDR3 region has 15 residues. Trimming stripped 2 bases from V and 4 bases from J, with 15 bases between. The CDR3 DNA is TGTGCCAGCTCACCAGGAGTGGGGCCGCGATACGAGCAGTACTTC. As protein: CASSPGVGPRYEQYF. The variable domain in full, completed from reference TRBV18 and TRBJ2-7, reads NAGVMQNPRHLVRRRGQEARLRCSPMKGHSHVYWYRQLPEEGLKFMVYLQKENIIDESGMPKERFSAEFPKEGPSILRIQQVVRGDSAAYFCASSPGVGPRYEQYFGPGTRLTVT.

The DNA of the CDR3 is TGCGCCAGCAGCTTAGGCGGGAGGAACACCGGGGAGCTGTTTTTT. Its protein product is CASSLGGRNTGELFF. The chain couples TRBV5-1 to TRBJ2-2, with 7 bases aligning to TRBD2. J gave up 1 base and V 2 bases, and 2 bases lay outside the gene matches. The CDR3 has 15 residues. Germline CDR1 SGHRS, CDR2 YFSETQ.

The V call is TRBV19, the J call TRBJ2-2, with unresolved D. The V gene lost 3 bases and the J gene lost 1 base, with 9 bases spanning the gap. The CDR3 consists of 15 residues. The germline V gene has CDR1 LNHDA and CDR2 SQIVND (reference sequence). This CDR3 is CASSIIGGNTGELFF. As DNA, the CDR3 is TGTGCCAGTAGTATTATCGGCGGGAACACCGGGGAGCTGTTTTTT.

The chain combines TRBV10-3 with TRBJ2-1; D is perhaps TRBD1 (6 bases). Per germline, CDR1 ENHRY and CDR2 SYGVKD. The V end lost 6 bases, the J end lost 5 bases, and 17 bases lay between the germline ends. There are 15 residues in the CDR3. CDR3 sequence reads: CAISLSQGRDNEQFF. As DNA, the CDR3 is TGTGCCATCAGCCTCAGCCAGGGGCGAGACAATGAGCAGTTCTTC.

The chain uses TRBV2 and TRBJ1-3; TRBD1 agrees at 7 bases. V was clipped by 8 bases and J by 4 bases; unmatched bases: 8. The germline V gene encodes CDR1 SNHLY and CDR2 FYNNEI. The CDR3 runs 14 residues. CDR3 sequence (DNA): TGTGCCAGCGAAGTACAGGGGTCAGGAAACACCATATATTTT. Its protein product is CASEVQGSGNTIYF.

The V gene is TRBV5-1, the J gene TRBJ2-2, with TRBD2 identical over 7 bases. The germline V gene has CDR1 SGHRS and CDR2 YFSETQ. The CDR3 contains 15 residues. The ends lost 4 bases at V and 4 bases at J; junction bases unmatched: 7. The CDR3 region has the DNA TGCGCCAGCAGCCAATCTTCGGGGGGCACCGGGGAGCTGTTTTTT. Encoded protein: CASSQSSGGTGELFF.

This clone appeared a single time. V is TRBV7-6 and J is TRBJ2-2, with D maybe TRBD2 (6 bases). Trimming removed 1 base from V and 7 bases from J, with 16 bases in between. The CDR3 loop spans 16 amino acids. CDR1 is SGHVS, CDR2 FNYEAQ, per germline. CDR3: CASSLVGGSPSGELFF. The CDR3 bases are TGTGCCAGCAGCTTAGTCGGGGGTAGCCCCAGCGGGGAGCTGTTTTTT. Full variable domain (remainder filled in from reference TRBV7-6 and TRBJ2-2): GAGVSQSPRYKVTKRGQDVALRCDPISGHVSLYWYRQALGQGPEFLTYFNYEAQQDKSGLPNDRFSAERPEGSISTLTIQRTEQRDSAMYRCASSLVGGSPSGELFFGEGSRLTVL.

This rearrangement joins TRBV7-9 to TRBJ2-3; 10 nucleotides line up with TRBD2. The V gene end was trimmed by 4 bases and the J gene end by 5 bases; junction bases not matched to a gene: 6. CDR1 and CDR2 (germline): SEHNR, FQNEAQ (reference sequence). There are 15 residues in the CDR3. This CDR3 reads CASSSTSGEVDTQYF. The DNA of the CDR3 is TGTGCCAGCAGCTCTACTAGCGGGGAGGTAGATACGCAGTATTTT.

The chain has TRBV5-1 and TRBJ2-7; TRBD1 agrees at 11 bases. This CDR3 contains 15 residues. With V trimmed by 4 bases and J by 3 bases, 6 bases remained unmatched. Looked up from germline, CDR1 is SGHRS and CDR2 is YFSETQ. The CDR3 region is CASSEGGTGGYEQYF. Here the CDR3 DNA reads TGCGCCAGCAGCGAGGGGGGGACAGGGGGCTACGAGCAGTACTTC.

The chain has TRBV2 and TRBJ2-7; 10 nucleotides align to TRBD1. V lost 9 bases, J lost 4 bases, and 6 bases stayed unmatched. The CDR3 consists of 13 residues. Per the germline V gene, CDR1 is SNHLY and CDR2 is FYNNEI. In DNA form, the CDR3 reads TGTGCCAGGGGGGGGACAGGGGTTTACGAGCAGTACTTC. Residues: CARGGTGVYEQYF.

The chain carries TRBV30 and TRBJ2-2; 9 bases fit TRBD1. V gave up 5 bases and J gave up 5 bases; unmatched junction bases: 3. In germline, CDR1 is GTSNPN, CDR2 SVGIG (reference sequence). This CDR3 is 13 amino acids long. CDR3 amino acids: CAWSGQGTGELFF. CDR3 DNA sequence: TGTGCCTGGTCGGGACAGGGAACCGGGGAGCTGTTTTTT. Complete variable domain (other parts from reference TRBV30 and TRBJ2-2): SQTIHQWPATLVQPVGSPLSLECTVEGTSNPNLYWYRQAAGRGLQLLFYSVGIGQISSEVPQNLSASRPQDRQFILSSKKLLLSDSGFYLCAWSGQGTGELFFGEGSRLTVL.

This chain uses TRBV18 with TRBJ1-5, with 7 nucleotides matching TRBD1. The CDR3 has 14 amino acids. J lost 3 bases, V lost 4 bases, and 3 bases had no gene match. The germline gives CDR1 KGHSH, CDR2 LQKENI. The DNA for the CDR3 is TGTGCCAGCTCACGGGACAGCTACAATCAGCCCCAGCATTTT. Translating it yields CASSRDSYNQPQHF.

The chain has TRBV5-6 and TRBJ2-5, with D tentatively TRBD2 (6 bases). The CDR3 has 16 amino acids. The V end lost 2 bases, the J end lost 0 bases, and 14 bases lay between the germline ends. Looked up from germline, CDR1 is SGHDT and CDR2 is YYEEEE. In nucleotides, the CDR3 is TGTGCCAGCAGCTTCCCCCGCGGGGTGTACCAAGAGACCCAGTACTTC. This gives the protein CASSFPRGVYQETQYF. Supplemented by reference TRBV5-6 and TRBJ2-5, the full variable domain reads DAGVTQSPTHLIKTRGQQVTLRCSPKSGHDTVSWYQQALGQGPQFIFQYYEEEERQRGNFPDRFSGHQFPNYSSELNVNALLLGDSALYLCASSFPRGVYQETQYFGPGTRLLVL.

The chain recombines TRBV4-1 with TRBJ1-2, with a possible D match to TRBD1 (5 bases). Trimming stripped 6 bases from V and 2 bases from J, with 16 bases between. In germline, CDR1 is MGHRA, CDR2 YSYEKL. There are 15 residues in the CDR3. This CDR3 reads CASRPTGNWNYGYTF. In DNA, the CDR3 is TGCGCCAGCAGACCCACAGGAAACTGGAACTATGGCTACACCTTC.

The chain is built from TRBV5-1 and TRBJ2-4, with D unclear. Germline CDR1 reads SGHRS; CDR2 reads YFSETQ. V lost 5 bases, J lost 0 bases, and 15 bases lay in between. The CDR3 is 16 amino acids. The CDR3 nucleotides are TGCGCCAGCAGTCTTTCCGCGGCTGGAGCCAAAAACATTCAGTACTTC. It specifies CASSLSAAGAKNIQYF.

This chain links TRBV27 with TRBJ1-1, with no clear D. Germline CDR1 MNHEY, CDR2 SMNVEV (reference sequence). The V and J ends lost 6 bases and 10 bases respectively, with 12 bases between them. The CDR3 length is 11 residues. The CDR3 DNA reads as TGTGCCAGCAGAGACAATTCAGGAGCTTTCTTT. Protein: CASRDNSGAFF.

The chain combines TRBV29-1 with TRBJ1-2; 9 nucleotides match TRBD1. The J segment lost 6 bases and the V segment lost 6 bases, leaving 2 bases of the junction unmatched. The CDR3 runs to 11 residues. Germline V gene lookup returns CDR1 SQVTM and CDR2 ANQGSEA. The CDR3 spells CSVDRGDGYTF. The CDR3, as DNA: TGCAGCGTCGACAGGGGGGATGGCTACACCTTC.

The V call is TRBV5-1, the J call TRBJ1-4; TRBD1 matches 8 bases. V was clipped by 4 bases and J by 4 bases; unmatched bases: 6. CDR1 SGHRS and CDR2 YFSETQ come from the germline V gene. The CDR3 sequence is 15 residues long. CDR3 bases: TGCGCCAGCAGCACCGGACAGGGTCTTAATGAAAAACTGTTTTTT. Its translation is CASSTGQGLNEKLFF.

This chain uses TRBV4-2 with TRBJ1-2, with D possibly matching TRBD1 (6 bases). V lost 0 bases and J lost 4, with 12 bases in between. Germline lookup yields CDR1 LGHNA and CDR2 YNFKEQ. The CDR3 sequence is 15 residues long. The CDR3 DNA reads TGTGCCAGCAGCCAAGATACGGACAGAACCTATGGCTACACCTTC. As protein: CASSQDTDRTYGYTF.

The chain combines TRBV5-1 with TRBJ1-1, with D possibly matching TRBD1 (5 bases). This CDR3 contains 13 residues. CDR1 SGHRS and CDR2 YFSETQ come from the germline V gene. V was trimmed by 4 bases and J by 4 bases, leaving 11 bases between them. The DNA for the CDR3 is TGCGCCAGCAGCGTCAGGGTGGCCACTGAAGCTTTCTTT. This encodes CASSVRVATEAFF.

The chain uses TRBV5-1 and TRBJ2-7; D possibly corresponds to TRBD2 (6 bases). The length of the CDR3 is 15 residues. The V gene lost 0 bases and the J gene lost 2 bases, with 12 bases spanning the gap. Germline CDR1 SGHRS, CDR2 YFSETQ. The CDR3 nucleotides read TGCGCCAGCAGCTTGGATCGGGGGAGGACCTACGAGCAGTACTTC. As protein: CASSLDRGRTYEQYF.

The CDR3 bases are TGTGCCAGCAGCTCGCTCAGCTACGAGCAGTACTTC. Translated: CASSSLSYEQYF. The chain combines TRBV5-6 with TRBJ2-7, with D uncertain. CDR1 is SGHDT and CDR2 is YYEEEE in the germline V gene. This CDR3 region has 12 residues. The germline V and J ends were trimmed by 3 bases and 3 bases, with 7 bases remaining between them. Drawing the rest from reference TRBV5-6 and TRBJ2-7, the complete variable domain is DAGVTQSPTHLIKTRGQQVTLRCSPKSGHDTVSWYQQALGQGPQFIFQYYEEEERQRGNFPDRFSGHQFPNYSSELNVNALLLGDSALYLCASSSLSYEQYFGPGTRLTVT.

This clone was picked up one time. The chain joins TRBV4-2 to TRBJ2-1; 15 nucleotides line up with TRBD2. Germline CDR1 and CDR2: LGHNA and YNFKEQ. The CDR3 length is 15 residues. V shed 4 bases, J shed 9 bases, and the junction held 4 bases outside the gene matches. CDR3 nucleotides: TGTGCCAGCAGCCCTGTGGGACTAGCGGGGGGTGAGCAGTTCTTC. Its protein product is CASSPVGLAGGEQFF.